The 18 T cell receptor beta chains below were found in one sample sequenced in a study of blood T cell repertoires in COVID-19 (dated by TCRdb to about 2020). The receptor library was made with the immunoSEQ multiplex PCR assay. Imported from immuneACCESS, the table was reduced by TCRdb to in-frame sequences with V and J called. These copies leave out some clones; in studies compared against another copy, an unresolved V gene accounts for under half, and the cause of the remainder is not known. The sample contains fewer than 100,000 clones, 70% to 90% of them found a single time. The biggest ten clones account for 6% to 9.5% of the sample. The sequenced sample consisted of peripheral blood. Receptors originate from a human donor with acute or convalescent COVID-19. The donor label of this sample is uncertain.

The chain couples TRBV5-6 to TRBJ2-7; 9 positions agree with TRBD1. V shed 4 bases, J shed 5 bases, and the junction held 7 bases outside the gene matches. The CDR3 has 14 amino acids. Germline V gene sequence: CDR1 SGHDT, CDR2 YYEEEE. The DNA for the CDR3 is TGTGCCAGCAGCCCGACAGGGGGAAGAAACGAGCAGTACTTC. Its protein product is CASSPTGGRNEQYF. Combining the CDR3 with reference TRBV5-6 and TRBJ2-7 gives the whole variable domain DAGVTQSPTHLIKTRGQQVTLRCSPKSGHDTVSWYQQALGQGPQFIFQYYEEEERQRGNFPDRFSGHQFPNYSSELNVNALLLGDSALYLCASSPTGGRNEQYFGPGTRLTVT.

V gene TRBV3-1 (or the pseudogene TRBV3-2) combines with J gene TRBJ2-5; D not resolved. From germline, CDR1 is LGHDT and CDR2 YNNKEL (reference sequence). The V and J ends lost 2 bases and 5 bases respectively, with 6 bases between them. The CDR3 spans 12 residues. For the CDR3, the DNA is TGTGCCAGCAGCCAACTCCAGGAGACCCAGTACTTC. Protein sequence: CASSQLQETQYF.

The rearrangement links TRBV2 to TRBJ1-6, with TRBD1 matching over 7 bases. The CDR3 extends over 15 amino acids. Losses at the gene ends were 4 bases for V and 7 bases for J; bases not matched to a gene: 7. Germline-derived CDR1 and CDR2 are SNHLY and FYNNEI. In DNA, the CDR3 is TGTGCCAGCAGTGGACGACAGGGCAGGAATTCACCCCTCCACTTT. This gives the protein CASSGRQGRNSPLHF.

The chain has TRBV5-1 and TRBJ2-3; D might be TRBD2 (7 bases). The germline gives CDR1 SGHRS, CDR2 YFSETQ. The CDR3 runs 16 residues. V lost 4 bases, J lost 2 bases, and 17 bases lay in between. CDR3 amino acids: CASSVTAGAHTDTQYF. In DNA form, the CDR3 reads TGCGCCAGCAGCGTGACTGCGGGGGCACACACAGATACGCAGTATTTT.

V and J are TRBV5-1 and TRBJ2-3; 8 bases match TRBD2. J lost 2 bases, V lost 0 bases, and 5 bases had no gene match. Germline V gene sequence: CDR1 SGHRS, CDR2 YFSETQ. The CDR3 has 16 amino acids. In DNA form, the CDR3 reads TGCGCCAGCAGCTTGGCCGGGCGGGGGGTCACAGATACGCAGTATTTT. It encodes CASSLAGRGVTDTQYF. Using reference TRBV5-1 and TRBJ2-3 for the parts outside the CDR3, the full variable domain is KAGVTQTPRYLIKTRGQQVTLSCSPISGHRSVSWYQQTPGQGLQFLFEYFSETQRNKGNFPGRFSGRQFSNSRSEMNVSTLELGDSALYLCASSLAGRGVTDTQYFGPGTRLTVL.

Turning to this clone: The sample holds other DNA sequences that translate to the same CDR3. The V and J genes are TRBV7-9 and TRBJ2-2; D gene uncertain. In germline, CDR1 is SEHNR, CDR2 FQNEAQ (reference sequence). V was shortened by 2 bases and J by 5 bases, with 3 bases between the two germline ends. The CDR3 loop spans 12 amino acids. DNA of the CDR3: TGTGCCAGCAGCTTATCGACCGGGGAGCTGTTTTTT. It specifies CASSLSTGELFF.

The V call is TRBV20-1, the J call TRBJ2-7; unclear D gene. Trimming removed 3 bases at V and 1 base at J, with 4 bases between. Germline CDR1 and CDR2: DFQATT and SNEGSKA (reference sequence). CDR3 length: 11 amino acids. This CDR3 is CSASLSYEQYF. CDR3 nucleotides: TGCAGTGCTAGCTTGTCCTACGAGCAGTACTTC.

This rearrangement joins TRBV6-5 to TRBJ1-2, with a possible D match to TRBD1 (5 bases). This CDR3 is 13 amino acids long. Germline lookup yields CDR1 MNHEY and CDR2 SVGAGI. Trimming stripped 8 bases from V and 1 base from J, with 11 bases between. The CDR3 DNA reads TGTGCCAGCGCCCTCAGGGTTAACTATGGCTACACCTTC. It yields the protein CASALRVNYGYTF.

V gene TRBV28 combines with J gene TRBJ2-7, with 11 bases that match TRBD1. The CDR3 totals 14 residues. Germline V gene data show CDR1 as MDHEN and CDR2 as SYDVKM. After removal of 4 bases from V and 6 bases from J, the junction contained 5 bases not matched to a gene. As DNA, the CDR3 is TGTGCCAGCAGTTCATCCGGGACAGGGGGCGAGCAGTACTTC. Amino acids: CASSSSGTGGEQYF.

This clone has just a few counts. The J gene is TRBJ2-2, the V gene TRBV6-5, with a possible D match to TRBD1 (6 bases). The CDR3 extends over 12 amino acids. Germline V CDR1 and CDR2: MNHEY, SVGAGI. Between the trimmed V and J ends, which lost 8 bases and 6 bases, there was a span of 10 bases. CDR3 coding DNA: TGTGCCAGCCGCAACAGGGCCGGGGAGCTGTTTTTT. Translated: CASRNRAGELFF.

Comment on this clone: This sample includes further DNA sequences coding for the same CDR3. The chain joins TRBV15 to TRBJ2-5, with 10 bases matching TRBD1. J lost 2 bases, V lost 3 bases, and 0 bases had no gene match. This CDR3 contains 14 residues. Germline V CDR1 and CDR2: LNHNV, YYDKDF (reference sequence). The CDR3 DNA is TGTGCCACCAGCAGGGACAGGGGGCAAGAGACCCAGTACTTC. Protein sequence: CATSRDRGQETQYF.

The rearrangement uses TRBV11-3 and TRBJ2-1; possibly TRBD2 for D (7 bases). V was trimmed by 1 base and J by 7 bases, leaving 26 bases between them. CDR1 is SGHNT, CDR2 YENEEA, per germline. This CDR3 has 19 amino acids. The CDR3 DNA follows: TGTGCCAGCAGCTTAGTAATTGGTACTACTATCGGGGGGCTGAATGAGCAGTTCTTC. Translation gives CASSLVIGTTIGGLNEQFF.

This clone has more than one count but fewer than ten. V is TRBV7-9 and J is TRBJ2-7; 8 bases are shared with TRBD1. In germline, CDR1 is SEHNR, CDR2 FQNEAQ (reference sequence). This CDR3 is 14 amino acids long. After removal of 2 bases from V and 6 bases from J, the junction contained 6 bases not matched to a gene. As DNA, the CDR3 is TGTGCCAGCAGCTTAAAGGACAGGGCTACCGAGCAGTACTTC. Its translation is CASSLKDRATEQYF.

The chain joins TRBV6-6 to TRBJ2-6, with D maybe TRBD1 (6 bases). This CDR3 region has 17 residues. The V end lost 5 bases, the J end lost 0 bases, and 14 bases lay between the germline ends. Germline lookup yields CDR1 MNHNY and CDR2 SVGAGI (reference sequence). CDR3 sequence (DNA): TGTGCCAGCAGTCGGACAGCCCTCCTCTCTGGGGCCAACGTCCTGACTTTC. As protein: CASSRTALLSGANVLTF.

This rearrangement joins TRBV28 to TRBJ1-2; 10 bases are shared with TRBD1. The germline gives CDR1 MDHEN, CDR2 SYDVKM. The J segment lost 6 bases and the V segment lost 5 bases, leaving 12 bases of the junction unmatched. CDR3 length equals 16 residues. The chain's CDR3 is CASSPGQGVRYDGYTF. CDR3 sequence (DNA): TGTGCCAGCAGTCCAGGACAGGGGGTACGGTATGATGGCTACACCTTC.

This rearrangement joins TRBV6-5 to TRBJ1-5; D might be TRBD1 (6 bases). The CDR3 runs 14 residues. Germline V CDR1 and CDR2: MNHEY, SVGAGI. Trimming stripped 7 bases from V and 0 bases from J, with 10 bases between. CDR3 nucleotide sequence: TGTGCCAGCATCACAGGGAATAGCAATCAGCCCCAGCATTTT. Translated, it gives CASITGNSNQPQHF.

This clone has only one observation. The rearrangement uses TRBV19 and TRBJ1-1, with D hard to call. Germline V lookup: CDR1 LNHDA, CDR2 SQIVND (reference sequence). The CDR3 contains 12 residues. V lost 0 bases and J 6 bases, leaving 5 bases between the germline ends. The CDR3 nucleotides read TGTGCCAGTAGTATAGAGGGCCCTGAAGCTTTCTTT. It yields the protein CASSIEGPEAFF.

The CDR3 DNA reads TGTGCCAGCAGTCGACAGGTGAACGGAGAGACCCAGTACTTC. It is translated as CASSRQVNGETQYF. This chain connects TRBV7-2 to TRBJ2-5; D perhaps matches TRBD1 (6 bases). This CDR3 comprises 14 residues. CDR1 and CDR2 from the germline V gene are SGHTA and FQGNSA. With 6 bases removed from V and 4 bases from J, the gap between germline ends came to 15 bases.